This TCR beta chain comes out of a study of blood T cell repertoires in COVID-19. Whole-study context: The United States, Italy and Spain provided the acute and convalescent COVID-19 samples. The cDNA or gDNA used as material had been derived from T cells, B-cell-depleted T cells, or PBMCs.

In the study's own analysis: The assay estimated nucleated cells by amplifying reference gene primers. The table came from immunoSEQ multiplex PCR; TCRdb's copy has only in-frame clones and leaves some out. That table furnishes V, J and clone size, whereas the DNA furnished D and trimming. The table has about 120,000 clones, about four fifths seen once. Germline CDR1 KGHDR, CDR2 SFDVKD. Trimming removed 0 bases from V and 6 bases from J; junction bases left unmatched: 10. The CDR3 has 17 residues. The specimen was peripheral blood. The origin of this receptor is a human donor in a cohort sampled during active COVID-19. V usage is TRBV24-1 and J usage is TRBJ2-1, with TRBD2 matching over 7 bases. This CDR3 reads CATSDLKSGGSRNEQFF. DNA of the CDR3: TGTGCCACCAGTGATTTGAAATCCGGCGGGAGCCGCAATGAGCAGTTCTTC.